This T cell receptor (beta chain) was observed in a study of cytomegalovirus exposure and HLA in healthy donors. In the PCR, 60 Vbeta and 13 Jbeta primers were used. Sequencing was performed with immunoSEQ multiplex PCR; in TCRdb, only in-frame clones are kept and a portion is missing. The profile shows over 200,000 clones, approximately 82% of them singletons. The CDR3 extends over 15 amino acids. Germline loops: CDR1 SGHTA, CDR2 FQGNSA. Trimming cost V 5 bases and J 7 bases, with 20 bases left between them. Healthy donors of bone marrow made up the group. Turning to this clone: Its antigen is currently unknown.

Study-wide results and caveats: The majority of CMV-associated TCR beta chains were reported as apparently HLA-restricted in a later analysis. Fewer N-insertions than the roughly 670-donor mean were reportedly shown by an Asian-associated ancestry cluster in a later analysis. Roughly uniform sequencing depth across donors was assumed, possibly incorrectly.

The source material was PBMCs. This chain links TRBV7-2 with TRBJ2-5, with D tentatively TRBD1 (6 bases). The source of this sequence is a woman aged 40 to 50 in good health and CMV-seronegative. In nucleotides, the CDR3 is TGTGCCAGCAGCATAGAACAGGGTTGGTTAGTGACCCAGTACTTC. This encodes CASSIEQGWLVTQYF.